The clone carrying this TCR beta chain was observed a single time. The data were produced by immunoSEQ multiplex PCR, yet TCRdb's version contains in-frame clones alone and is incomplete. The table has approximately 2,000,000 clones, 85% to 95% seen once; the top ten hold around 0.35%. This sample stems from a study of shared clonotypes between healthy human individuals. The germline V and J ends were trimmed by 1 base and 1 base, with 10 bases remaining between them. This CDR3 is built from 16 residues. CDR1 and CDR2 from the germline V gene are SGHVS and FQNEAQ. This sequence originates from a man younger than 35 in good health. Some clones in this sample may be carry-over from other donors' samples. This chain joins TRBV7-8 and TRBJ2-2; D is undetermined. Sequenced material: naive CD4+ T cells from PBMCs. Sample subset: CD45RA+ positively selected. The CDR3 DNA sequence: TGTGCCAGCAGCTTAGGTTCTTACGGGAACACCGGGGAGCTGTTTTTT. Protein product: CASSLGSYGNTGELFF.